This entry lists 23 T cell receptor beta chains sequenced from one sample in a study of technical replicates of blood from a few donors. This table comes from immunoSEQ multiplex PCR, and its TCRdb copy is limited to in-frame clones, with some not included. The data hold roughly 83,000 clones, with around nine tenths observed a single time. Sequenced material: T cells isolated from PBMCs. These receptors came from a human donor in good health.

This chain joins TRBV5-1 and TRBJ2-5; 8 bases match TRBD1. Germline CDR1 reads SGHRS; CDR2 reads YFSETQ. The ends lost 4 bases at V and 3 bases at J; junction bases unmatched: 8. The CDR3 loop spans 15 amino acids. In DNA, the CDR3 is TGCGCCAGCAGCCCACGGGGACAGGTCAAAGAGACCCAGTACTTC. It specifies CASSPRGQVKETQYF.

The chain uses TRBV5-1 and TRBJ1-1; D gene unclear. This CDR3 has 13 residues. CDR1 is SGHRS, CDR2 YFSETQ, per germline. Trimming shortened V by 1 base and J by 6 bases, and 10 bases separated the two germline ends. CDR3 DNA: TGCGCCAGCAGCTTGTTAAGCGAGGCTGAAGCTTTCTTT. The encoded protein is CASSLLSEAEAFF.

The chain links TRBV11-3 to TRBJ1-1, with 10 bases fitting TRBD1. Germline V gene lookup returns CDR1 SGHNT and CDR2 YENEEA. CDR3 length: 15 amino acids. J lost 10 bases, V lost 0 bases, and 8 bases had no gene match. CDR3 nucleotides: TGTGCCAGCAGCTTAGAAGGTCGACAGGGGGCGCGAGCTTTCTTT. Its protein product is CASSLEGRQGARAFF.

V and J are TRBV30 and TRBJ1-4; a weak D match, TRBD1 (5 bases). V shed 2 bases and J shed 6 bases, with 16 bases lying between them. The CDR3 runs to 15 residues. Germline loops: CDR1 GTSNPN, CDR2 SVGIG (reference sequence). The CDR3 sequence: CAWSSPGGVDEKLFF. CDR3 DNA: TGTGCCTGGAGTTCCCCCGGGGGAGTTGATGAAAAACTGTTTTTT.

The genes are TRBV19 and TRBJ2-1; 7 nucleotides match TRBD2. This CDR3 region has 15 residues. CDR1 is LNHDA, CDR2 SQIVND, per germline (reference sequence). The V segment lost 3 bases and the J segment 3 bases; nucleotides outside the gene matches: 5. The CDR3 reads CASSISGGGYNEQFF. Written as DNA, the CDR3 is TGTGCCAGTAGTATTTCGGGGGGAGGCTACAATGAGCAGTTCTTC. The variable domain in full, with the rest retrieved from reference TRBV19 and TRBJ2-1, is DGGITQSPKYLFRKEGQNVTLSCEQNLNHDAMYWYRQDPGQGLRLIYYSQIVNDFQKGDIAEGYSVSREKKESFPLTVTSAQKNPTAFYLCASSISGGGYNEQFFGPGTRLTVL.

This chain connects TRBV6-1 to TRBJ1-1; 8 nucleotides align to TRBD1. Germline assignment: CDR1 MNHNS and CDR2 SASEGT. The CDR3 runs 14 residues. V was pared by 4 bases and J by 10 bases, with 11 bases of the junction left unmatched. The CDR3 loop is CASSVRLDREAAFF. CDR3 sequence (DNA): TGTGCCAGCAGTGTTCGATTGGACAGGGAGGCAGCTTTCTTT.

CDR3: CASSHGSGTPEQFF. The CDR3 nucleotides are TGCGCCAGCAGCCACGGGTCCGGGACACCCGAGCAGTTCTTC. The chain employs TRBV4-1 and TRBJ2-1, with D possibly TRBD1 on 6 matching bases. The germline CDR1 and CDR2 sequences are MGHRA and YSYEKL. Deletions cut 3 bases from V and 10 bases from J, with 16 bases between. This CDR3 spans 14 amino acids.

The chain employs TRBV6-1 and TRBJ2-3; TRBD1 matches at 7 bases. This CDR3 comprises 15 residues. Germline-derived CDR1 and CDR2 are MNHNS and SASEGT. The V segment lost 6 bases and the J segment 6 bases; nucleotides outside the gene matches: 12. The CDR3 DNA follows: TGTGCCAGCAGCGATGTAGGGGGCTTGGGTGATACGCAGTATTTT. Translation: CASSDVGGLGDTQYF.

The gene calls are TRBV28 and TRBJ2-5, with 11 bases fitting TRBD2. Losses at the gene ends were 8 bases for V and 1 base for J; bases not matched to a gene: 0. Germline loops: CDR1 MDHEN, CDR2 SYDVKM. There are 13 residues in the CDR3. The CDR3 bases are TGTGCCAGCCTAGCGGGGGGCCAAGAGACCCAGTACTTC. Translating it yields CASLAGGQETQYF.

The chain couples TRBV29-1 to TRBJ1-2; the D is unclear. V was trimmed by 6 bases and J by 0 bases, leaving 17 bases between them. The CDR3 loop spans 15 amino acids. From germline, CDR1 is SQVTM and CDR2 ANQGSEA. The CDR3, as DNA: TGCAGCGTAGAGGTTAGAGACTGGGCTAACTATGGCTACACCTTC. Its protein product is CSVEVRDWANYGYTF.

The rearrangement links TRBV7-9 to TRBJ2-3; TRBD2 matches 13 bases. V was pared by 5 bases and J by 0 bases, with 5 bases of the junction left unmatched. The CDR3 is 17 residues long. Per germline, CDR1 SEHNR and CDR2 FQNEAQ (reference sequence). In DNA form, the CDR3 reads TGTGCCAGCAGCCCCCCGGGACTAGCGGGAAGCACAGATACGCAGTATTTT. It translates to CASSPPGLAGSTDTQYF. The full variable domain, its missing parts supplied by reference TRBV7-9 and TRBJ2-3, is DTGVSQNPRHKITKRGQNVTFRCDPISEHNRLYWYRQTLGQGPEFLTYFQNEAQLEKSRLLSDRFSAERPKGSFSTLEIQRTEQGDSAMYLCASSPPGLAGSTDTQYFGPGTRLTVL.

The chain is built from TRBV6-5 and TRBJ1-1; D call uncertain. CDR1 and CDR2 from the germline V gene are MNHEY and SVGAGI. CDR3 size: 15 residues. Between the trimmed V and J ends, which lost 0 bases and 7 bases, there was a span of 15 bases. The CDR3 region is CASSYSIIVPREAFF. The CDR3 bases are TGTGCCAGCAGTTACTCGATTATAGTTCCACGTGAAGCTTTCTTT.

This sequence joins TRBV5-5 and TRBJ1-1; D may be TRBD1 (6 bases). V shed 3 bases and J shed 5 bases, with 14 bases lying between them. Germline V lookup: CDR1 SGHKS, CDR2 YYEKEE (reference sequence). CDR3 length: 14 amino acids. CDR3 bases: TGTGCCAGCAGCTCACAGGGTTTCGGTACTGAAGCTTTCTTT. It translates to CASSSQGFGTEAFF.

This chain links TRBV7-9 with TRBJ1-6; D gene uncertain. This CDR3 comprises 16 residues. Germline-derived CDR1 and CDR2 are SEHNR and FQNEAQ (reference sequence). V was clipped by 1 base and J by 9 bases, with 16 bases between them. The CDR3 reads CASSLERVDPGSPLHF. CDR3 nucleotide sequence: TGTGCCAGCAGCTTAGAACGCGTAGATCCTGGTTCACCCCTCCACTTT.

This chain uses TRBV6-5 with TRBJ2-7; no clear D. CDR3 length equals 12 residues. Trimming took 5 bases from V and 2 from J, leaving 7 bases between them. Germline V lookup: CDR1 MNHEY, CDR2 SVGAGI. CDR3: CASSTHTYEQYF. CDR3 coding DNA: TGTGCCAGCAGTACGCACACCTACGAGCAGTACTTC.

The DNA of the CDR3 is TGTGCCATCAGTGAACGGGACAGTCCTCAAGAGACCCAGTACTTC. This encodes CAISERDSPQETQYF. The V call is TRBV10-3, the J call TRBJ2-5, with 7 bases that match TRBD1. Germline V gives CDR1 ENHRY, CDR2 SYGVKD. V shed 3 bases and J 2 bases; nucleotides not matched to a gene: 6. CDR3 length equals 15 residues.

The CDR3 nucleotides are TGTGCCATCGGCGGGACAGCCCATGGGGCCAACGTCCTGACTTTC. Translation: CAIGGTAHGANVLTF. V is TRBV10-3 and J is TRBJ2-6, with D maybe TRBD1 (7 bases). V was trimmed by 8 bases and J by 3 bases, leaving 14 bases between them. The CDR3 totals 15 residues. Germline V gives CDR1 ENHRY, CDR2 SYGVKD.

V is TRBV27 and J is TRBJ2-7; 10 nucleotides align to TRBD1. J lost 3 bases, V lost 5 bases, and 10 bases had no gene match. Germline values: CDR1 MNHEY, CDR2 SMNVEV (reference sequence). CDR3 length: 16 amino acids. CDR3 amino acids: CASSPQIRTGGYEQYF. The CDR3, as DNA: TGTGCCAGCAGTCCCCAAATCCGGACAGGGGGCTACGAGCAGTACTTC.

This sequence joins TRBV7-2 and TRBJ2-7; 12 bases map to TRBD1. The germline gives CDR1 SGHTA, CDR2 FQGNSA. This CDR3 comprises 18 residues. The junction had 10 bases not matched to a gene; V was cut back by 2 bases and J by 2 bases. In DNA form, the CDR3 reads TGTGCCAGCAGCTTATTAGGGACAGGGGGCCCACAAACCTACGAGCAGTACTTC. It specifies CASSLLGTGGPQTYEQYF.

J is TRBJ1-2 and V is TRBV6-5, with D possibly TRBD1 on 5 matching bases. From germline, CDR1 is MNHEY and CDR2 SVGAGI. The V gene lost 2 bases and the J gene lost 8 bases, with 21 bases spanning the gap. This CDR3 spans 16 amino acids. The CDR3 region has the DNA TGTGCCAGCAGTTACATCGCCCCCCCAGGGCAAGAAGGCTACACCTTC. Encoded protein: CASSYIAPPGQEGYTF.

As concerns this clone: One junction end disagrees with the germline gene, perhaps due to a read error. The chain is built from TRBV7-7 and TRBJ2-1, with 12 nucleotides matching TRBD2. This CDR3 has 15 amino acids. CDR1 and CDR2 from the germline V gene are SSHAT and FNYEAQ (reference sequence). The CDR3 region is CASSLTSGGYNEQFF. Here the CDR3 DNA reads TGTGCTAGCAGCCTGACTAGCGGGGGCTACAATGAGCAGTTCTTC.

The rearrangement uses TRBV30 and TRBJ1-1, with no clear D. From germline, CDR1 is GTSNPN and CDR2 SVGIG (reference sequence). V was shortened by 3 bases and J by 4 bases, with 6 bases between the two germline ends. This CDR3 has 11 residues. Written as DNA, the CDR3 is TGTGCCTGGAGCCGTAGCACTGAAGCTTTCTTT. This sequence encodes CAWSRSTEAFF.

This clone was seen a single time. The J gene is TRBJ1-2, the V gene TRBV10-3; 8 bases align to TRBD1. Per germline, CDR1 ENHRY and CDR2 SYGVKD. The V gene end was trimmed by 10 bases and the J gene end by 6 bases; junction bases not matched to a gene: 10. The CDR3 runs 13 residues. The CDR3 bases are TGTGCCACCGGAAAGGGACAGGAGAATGGCTACACCTTC. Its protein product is CATGKGQENGYTF.